Each of the 26 T cell receptor beta chains below was sequenced from the same sample in a study of blood T cell repertoires in COVID-19. Assay: immunoSEQ multiplex PCR; the TCRdb copy retains only in-frame clones and omits some. The sample comprises about 200,000 clones, just over 90% of which are singletons, and around 1.2% rests with the top ten. The sequencing sample was made of peripheral blood. The receptors were gathered from a man aged 25-45 years with acute or convalescent COVID-19.

In this sample, this clone turned up once. This chain links TRBV7-9 with TRBJ2-5; D is unresolved. The CDR3 loop spans 13 amino acids. With 2 bases removed from V and 2 bases from J, the gap between germline ends came to 6 bases. Per germline, CDR1 SEHNR and CDR2 FQNEAQ (reference sequence). CDR3 nucleotides: TGTGCCAGCAGCTTATTCAGGCAAGAGACCCAGTACTTC. Its translation is CASSLFRQETQYF.

The CDR3 loop reads CATSDGGQRARFF. The CDR3 DNA follows: TGTGCCACCAGTGACGGGGGACAGCGGGCGAGGTTCTTC. The chain has TRBV24-1 and TRBJ2-1; tentatively, D is TRBD1 (7 bases). The CDR3 is made up of 13 amino acids. Deletions cut 4 bases from V and 15 bases from J, with 18 bases between. From germline, CDR1 is KGHDR and CDR2 SFDVKD.

This chain joins TRBV19 and TRBJ2-1; 11 bases align to TRBD2. Germline V gene data show CDR1 as LNHDA and CDR2 as SQIVND (reference sequence). V lost 5 bases and J lost 5; bases outside the gene matches: 20. This CDR3 has 20 residues. CDR3 bases: TGTGCCAGTAGTGGTATTAGACAGGCGGTTGGGACTAGCGGTCACAATGAGCAGTTCTTC. This sequence encodes CASSGIRQAVGTSGHNEQFF.

The chain uses TRBV19 and TRBJ1-2; D is unclear. Trimming shortened V by 7 bases and J by 4 bases, and 19 bases separated the two germline ends. Germline values: CDR1 LNHDA, CDR2 SQIVND (reference sequence). The CDR3 spans 15 residues. CDR3 coding DNA: TGTGCCAGTACCAAAACCCCGCGGATTGTCTATGGCTACACCTTC. Protein sequence: CASTKTPRIVYGYTF.

The V call is TRBV9, the J call TRBJ2-6, with TRBD2 matching over 7 bases. The CDR3 is 16 residues long. The V gene end was trimmed by 3 bases and the J gene end by 4 bases; junction bases not matched to a gene: 7. Germline V lookup: CDR1 SGDLS, CDR2 YYNGEE. The CDR3 loop is CASSARAGTGANVLTF. The CDR3 bases are TGTGCCAGCAGCGCAAGAGCGGGAACGGGGGCCAACGTCCTGACTTTC.

The J gene is TRBJ1-1, the V gene TRBV6-5; D is possibly TRBD1 (5 bases). Germline assignment: CDR1 MNHEY and CDR2 SVGAGI. The CDR3 covers 13 residues. V dropped 8 bases and J dropped 0 bases, with 10 bases sitting between them. The CDR3 DNA follows: TGTGCCAGCGGGCGGGGACTGAACACTGAAGCTTTCTTT. Translation gives CASGRGLNTEAFF.

The J gene is TRBJ2-3, the V gene TRBV10-1, with 9 bases matching TRBD1. V trimming: 4 bases; J trimming: 2 bases; junction bases outside the gene matches: 10. CDR3 length: 17 residues. Germline V CDR1 and CDR2: WNHNN, SYGVQD (reference sequence). The CDR3 region has the DNA TGCGCCAGCAGTGGAGGCTTTACAGGGGGCGCCACAGATACGCAGTATTTT. It yields the protein CASSGGFTGGATDTQYF.

CDR3 coding DNA: TGCGCCAGCAGCCCAAGTGTGGGGGAGGAGAATGAAGCTTTCTTT. Encoded protein: CASSPSVGEENEAFF. This chain links TRBV5-1 with TRBJ1-1; D possibly corresponds to TRBD1 (5 bases). V was pared by 4 bases and J by 7 bases, with 20 bases between. CDR1 SGHRS and CDR2 YFSETQ come from the germline V gene. The CDR3 has 15 residues.

This chain uses TRBV29-1 with TRBJ2-3; D call uncertain. The V and J ends lost 7 bases and 3 bases respectively, with 8 bases between them. Germline V gene sequence: CDR1 SQVTM, CDR2 ANQGSEA. This CDR3 contains 11 residues. The CDR3, as DNA: TGCAGCGGGCAATTAACAGATACGCAGTATTTT. This codes for CSGQLTDTQYF.

The V call is TRBV9, the J call TRBJ2-1, with a weak D call TRBD2 (5 bases). Germline lookup yields CDR1 SGDLS and CDR2 YYNGEE. CDR3 size: 14 residues. Trimming stripped 0 bases from V and 4 bases from J, with 8 bases between. The CDR3: CASSVELVYNEQFF. CDR3 sequence (DNA): TGTGCCAGCAGCGTAGAACTAGTGTACAATGAGCAGTTCTTC.

CDR3 protein: CASSDGRSPYEQYF. CDR3 coding DNA: TGTGCCAGCTCGGATGGGAGGAGCCCCTACGAGCAGTACTTC. The chain is built from TRBV18 and TRBJ2-7, with D maybe TRBD2 (6 bases). The V end lost 6 bases, the J end lost 2 bases, and 14 bases lay between the germline ends. The CDR3 spans 14 residues. The germline V gene encodes CDR1 KGHSH and CDR2 LQKENI.

The chain is built from TRBV4-1 and TRBJ1-6, with a possible D match to TRBD1 (5 bases). The CDR3 sequence is 16 residues long. V shed 0 bases and J shed 10 bases, with 16 bases lying between them. Germline V gene data show CDR1 as MGHRA and CDR2 as YSYEKL. The CDR3 sequence is CASSQDGQGFYSPLHF. CDR3 bases: TGCGCCAGCAGCCAAGATGGGCAGGGCTTCTACTCACCCCTCCACTTT.

The J gene is TRBJ2-5, the V gene TRBV4-1, with 14 bases aligning to TRBD2. CDR1 MGHRA and CDR2 YSYEKL come from the germline V gene. V trimming: 1 base; J trimming: 4 bases; junction bases outside the gene matches: 8. CDR3 length equals 18 residues. The CDR3 DNA reads TGCGCCAGCAGCCAAGCCCCGGGACTAGCGGGGGCACGAGAGACCCAGTACTTC. Amino acids: CASSQAPGLAGARETQYF.

The chain employs TRBV27 and TRBJ2-7; 9 bases agree with TRBD2. CDR1 is MNHEY and CDR2 is SMNVEV in the germline V gene (reference sequence). CDR3 length: 14 amino acids. Trimming at V came to 4 bases and at J to 3 bases, leaving 4 bases not matched to a gene. The CDR3 nucleotides are TGTGCCAGCAGTTGGGGCGGGAGGGACTACGAGCAGTACTTC. Protein product: CASSWGGRDYEQYF.

The genes are TRBV11-2 and TRBJ1-5; TRBD1 matches at 8 bases. V lost 5 bases, J lost 2 bases, and 11 bases stayed unmatched. Germline-derived CDR1 and CDR2 are SGHAT and FQNNGV. CDR3 length: 17 amino acids. The CDR3 nucleotides are TGTGCCAGCAGCGCCGATCGTCAGGGGGCTCGCAATCAGCCCCAGCATTTT. Its translation is CASSADRQGARNQPQHF. Variable domain in full (rest from reference TRBV11-2 and TRBJ1-5): EAGVAQSPRYKIIEKRQSVAFWCNPISGHATLYWYQQILGQGPKLLIQFQNNGVVDDSQLPKDRFSAERLKGVDSTLKIQPAKLEDSAVYLCASSADRQGARNQPQHFGDGTRLSIL.

CDR3 loop: CASSLGRGQQPQHF. Written as DNA, the CDR3 is TGTGCCAGCAGCTTAGGGAGGGGACAGCAGCCCCAGCATTTT. V gene TRBV11-2 combines with J gene TRBJ1-5; 7 bases fit TRBD1. V gave up 1 base and J gave up 7 bases; unmatched junction bases: 4. Per germline, CDR1 SGHAT and CDR2 FQNNGV. The CDR3 extends over 14 amino acids.

This clone was found a few times. The gene calls are TRBV3-1 (or the pseudogene TRBV3-2) and TRBJ1-1; TRBD1 aligns across 10 bases. The germline CDR1 and CDR2 sequences are LGHDT and YNNKEL (reference sequence). V gave up 3 bases and J gave up 6 bases; unmatched junction bases: 7. This CDR3 has 15 residues. The CDR3 sequence: CASSHVPGTGAEAFF. The CDR3 DNA reads as TGTGCCAGCAGCCATGTCCCCGGGACAGGGGCTGAAGCTTTCTTT.

The chain uses TRBV18 and TRBJ2-1; D is unresolved. Trimming shortened V by 3 bases and J by 6 bases, and 6 bases separated the two germline ends. Germline V gene lookup returns CDR1 KGHSH and CDR2 LQKENI. This CDR3 region has 12 residues. CDR3 sequence: CASSPRVNEQFF. CDR3 DNA: TGTGCCAGCTCACCCCGTGTCAATGAGCAGTTCTTC. Looking up the rest from reference TRBV18 and TRBJ2-1 gives the full variable domain: NAGVMQNPRHLVRRRGQEARLRCSPMKGHSHVYWYRQLPEEGLKFMVYLQKENIIDESGMPKERFSAEFPKEGPSILRIQQVVRGDSAAYFCASSPRVNEQFFGPGTRLTVL.

This clone was seen more than once but under ten times. This chain joins TRBV18 and TRBJ2-3; 7 nucleotides agree with TRBD2. From germline, CDR1 is KGHSH and CDR2 LQKENI. Trimming at V came to 7 bases and at J to 2 bases, leaving 6 bases not matched to a gene. This CDR3 comprises 14 residues. CDR3 nucleotide sequence: TGTGCCAGCTATAACGGGGGGTCCACAGATACGCAGTATTTT. Translating it yields CASYNGGSTDTQYF.

The chain recombines TRBV28 with TRBJ2-7, with 9 bases lining up with TRBD2. Per germline, CDR1 MDHEN and CDR2 SYDVKM. This CDR3 region has 14 residues. V lost 5 bases, J lost 5 bases, and 7 bases stayed unmatched. DNA for the CDR3: TGTGCCAGCAGTCGGGCGGGGGGGCGGCACGAGCAGTACTTC. Residues: CASSRAGGRHEQYF.

J is TRBJ2-2 and V is TRBV5-1; D is uncertain. Germline V gene lookup returns CDR1 SGHRS and CDR2 YFSETQ. V was trimmed by 4 bases and J by 4 bases, leaving 8 bases between them. This CDR3 has 13 residues. CDR3 nucleotides: TGCGCCAGCAGCCCGGCGGTCACCGGGGAGCTGTTTTTT. Its translation is CASSPAVTGELFF.

V gene TRBV6-6 combines with J gene TRBJ1-2; D may be TRBD1 (5 bases). This CDR3 has 11 residues. V was clipped by 6 bases and J by 8 bases, with 10 bases between them. The V gene's germline CDR1 is MNHNY and CDR2 SVGAGI (reference sequence). The CDR3 reads CASRLGAGYTF. The CDR3 DNA reads as TGTGCCAGCAGGTTAGGGGCAGGCTACACCTTC.

This clone was found a few times. The chain links TRBV14 to TRBJ1-2; D uncertain. This CDR3 spans 13 amino acids. In germline, CDR1 is SGHDN, CDR2 FVKESK. Trimming took off 0 bases at V and 7 bases at J, with 9 bases between the two ends. The CDR3 is CASSQDTVFGYTF. CDR3 in DNA: TGTGCCAGCAGCCAAGACACGGTTTTTGGCTACACCTTC.

The rearrangement uses TRBV1 and TRBJ1-1; the table gives TRBD1 as D, unverified against the DNA. TRBV1 is recorded as a pseudogene. The CDR3 totals 16 residues. As DNA, the CDR3 is TGCACCAGCAGCCAAGTCCTGAGCAGGGGAGTTTTAAAAGCTTTCTTT. This sequence encodes CTSSQVLSRGVLKAFF.

DNA for the CDR3: TGTGCCAGCAGCGTATTAGCGGGAGGGCGGAATGAGCAGTTCTTC. This encodes CASSVLAGGRNEQFF. This chain connects TRBV9 to TRBJ2-1; 11 bases match TRBD2. After removal of 1 base from V and 7 bases from J, the junction contained 4 bases not matched to a gene. The CDR3 is 15 amino acids. Per germline, CDR1 SGDLS and CDR2 YYNGEE.

The CDR3 spells CASSFPLAVQETQYF. DNA of the CDR3: TGTGCCAGCAGCTTTCCCCTGGCGGTCCAAGAGACCCAGTACTTC. The chain carries TRBV7-8 and TRBJ2-5; D gene uncertain. The CDR3 has 15 amino acids. V lost 3 bases and J 1 base, leaving 12 bases between the germline ends. The V gene's germline CDR1 is SGHVS and CDR2 FQNEAQ.